The 30 T cell receptor beta chains given below trace back to one sample, sequenced in a study of STAT5B mutations in CD4+ large granular lymphocyte leukemia. TCRdb keeps only in-frame clones here, not all; method: immunoSEQ multiplex PCR. This sample carries 30,000 to 40,000 clones, more than 55% of them seen once, and the ten largest clones take about 2.5%. The sample taken for sequencing was CD4+ T cells from blood buffy coats. These receptors all come from a human donor in good health.

The chain joins TRBV25-1 to TRBJ2-7; no reliable D call. Trimming took 2 bases from V and 7 from J, leaving 6 bases between them. Germline assignment: CDR1 MGHDK and CDR2 SYGVNS. The CDR3 extends over 11 amino acids. CDR3 region: CASSEVGEQYF. The CDR3, as DNA: TGTGCCAGCAGTGAAGTGGGGGAGCAGTACTTC.

This clone was counted a few times. The V and J genes are TRBV7-2 and TRBJ1-1; 9 bases fit TRBD1. This CDR3 comprises 16 residues. J lost 1 base, V lost 5 bases, and 8 bases had no gene match. The V gene's germline CDR1 is SGHTA and CDR2 FQGNSA. CDR3 amino acids: CASSAHRGLGNTEAFF. DNA for the CDR3: TGTGCCAGCAGCGCCCACAGGGGGCTGGGGAACACTGAAGCTTTCTTT.

This clone occurred a few times. The chain is built from TRBV19 and TRBJ1-6; no definite D call. This CDR3 contains 17 residues. Germline V gene lookup returns CDR1 LNHDA and CDR2 SQIVND (reference sequence). Trimming pared 7 bases from V and 0 bases from J, leaving 16 bases between. DNA of the CDR3: TGTGCCAGTAACCCCGGAGGGAAGAGCTCCTATAATTCACCCCTCCACTTT. The encoded protein is CASNPGGKSSYNSPLHF. The entire variable domain, with the rest obtained from reference TRBV19 and TRBJ1-6, is as follows: DGGITQSPKYLFRKEGQNVTLSCEQNLNHDAMYWYRQDPGQGLRLIYYSQIVNDFQKGDIAEGYSVSREKKESFPLTVTSAQKNPTAFYLCASNPGGKSSYNSPLHFGNGTRLTVT.

CDR3 nucleotide sequence: TGTGCCAGCAGCCAGGGGGTAGGAGATCAGCCCCAGCATTTT. Translated: CASSQGVGDQPQHF. V is TRBV5-8 and J is TRBJ1-5; 7 bases align to TRBD1. Germline V gives CDR1 SGHTS, CDR2 YDEGEE. This CDR3 is built from 14 residues. The V and J ends lost 4 bases and 5 bases, in that order; junction bases with no gene match: 6.

V and J are TRBV6-6 and TRBJ2-2; D ambiguous. Trimming cost V 8 bases and J 6 bases, with 7 bases left between them. Germline-derived CDR1 and CDR2 are MNHNY and SVGAGI (reference sequence). This CDR3 has 11 amino acids. As DNA, the CDR3 is TGTGCCAGCTCCCCTCCCGGGGAGCTGTTTTTT. This gives the protein CASSPPGELFF.

This chain connects TRBV30 to TRBJ1-4, with 8 bases matching TRBD1. Losses at the gene ends were 6 bases for V and 3 bases for J; bases not matched to a gene: 3. The CDR3 runs 13 residues. Per the germline V gene, CDR1 is GTSNPN and CDR2 is SVGIG (reference sequence). The CDR3 loop reads CACRTGSNEKLFF. Written as DNA, the CDR3 is TGTGCCTGCCGGACAGGGTCTAATGAAAAACTGTTTTTT.

V is TRBV7-2 and J is TRBJ2-7; D is undetermined. The germline V gene has CDR1 SGHTA and CDR2 FQGNSA. CDR3 size: 13 residues. V was cut by 1 base and J by 6 bases, with 10 bases left in between. CDR3 DNA sequence: TGTGCCAGCAGCTTAGATGGGGTCGGCGAGCAGTACTTC. Protein product: CASSLDGVGEQYF.

V and J are TRBV5-1 and TRBJ2-3, with a tentative D call TRBD1 (5 bases). The germline V gene has CDR1 SGHRS and CDR2 YFSETQ. The V end lost 2 bases, the J end lost 2 bases, and 12 bases lay between the germline ends. The CDR3 runs 15 residues. In DNA, the CDR3 is TGCGCCAGCAGCTTAGCAGGGCCTAACACAGATACGCAGTATTTT. Translating gives CASSLAGPNTDTQYF.

CDR3 bases: TGTGCCAGCAGCCAAAGAGGACTAGGAGGCGAGACCCAGTACTTC. As protein: CASSQRGLGGETQYF. The chain combines TRBV7-6 with TRBJ2-5; TRBD2 matches at 7 bases. The J segment lost 5 bases and the V segment lost 5 bases, leaving 11 bases of the junction unmatched. CDR1 and CDR2 (germline): SGHVS, FNYEAQ. The CDR3 spans 15 residues.

The chain is built from TRBV28 and TRBJ1-2; D not certain. Trimming cost V 4 bases and J 2 bases, with 8 bases left between them. This CDR3 spans 13 amino acids. Germline V CDR1 and CDR2: MDHEN, SYDVKM. CDR3 in DNA: TGTGCCAGCAGTTGGGGAGACAACTATGGCTACACCTTC. It translates to CASSWGDNYGYTF.

The rearrangement joins TRBV5-1 to TRBJ2-2; D gene uncertain. The CDR3 has 13 residues. Germline CDR1 and CDR2: SGHRS and YFSETQ. The germline V and J ends were trimmed by 5 bases and 8 bases, with 13 bases remaining between them. This CDR3 reads CASRRLLRGELFF. The CDR3 DNA follows: TGCGCCAGCAGGAGGTTGCTAAGGGGGGAGCTGTTTTTT.

V and J are TRBV7-2 and TRBJ2-7; D is undetermined. Germline V gene data show CDR1 as SGHTA and CDR2 as FQGNSA. V lost 4 bases and J 3 bases, leaving 4 bases between the germline ends. This CDR3 is 11 amino acids long. The CDR3 loop reads CASSSYYEQYF. The CDR3 DNA reads as TGTGCCAGCAGCTCCTACTACGAGCAGTACTTC.

This clone was found a few times. The chain combines TRBV7-9 with TRBJ2-7, with D perhaps matching TRBD1 (6 bases). The CDR3 is 15 residues long. Germline assignment: CDR1 SEHNR and CDR2 FQNEAQ (reference sequence). V dropped 3 bases and J dropped 0 bases, with 12 bases sitting between them. CDR3 in amino acids: CASSFSQGPSYEQYF. The CDR3, as DNA: TGTGCCAGCAGCTTTTCACAGGGACCCTCCTACGAGCAGTACTTC.

This chain connects TRBV5-1 to TRBJ2-3, with TRBD1 identical over 8 bases. Germline assignment: CDR1 SGHRS and CDR2 YFSETQ. V was clipped by 4 bases and J by 2 bases; unmatched bases: 6. CDR3 length equals 15 residues. CDR3 sequence: CASSPDRATTDTQYF. The CDR3 region has the DNA TGCGCCAGCAGCCCGGACAGGGCAACCACAGATACGCAGTATTTT.

The chain is built from TRBV10-2 and TRBJ2-5; no firm D call. Germline CDR1 reads WSHSY; CDR2 reads SAAADI. V lost 6 bases, J lost 3 bases, and 17 bases lay in between. This CDR3 is 15 amino acids long. The CDR3 DNA sequence: TGCGCCAGCAGCGACTCTATGGGTCTTGAAGAGACCCAGTACTTC. It encodes CASSDSMGLEETQYF.

This chain joins TRBV19 and TRBJ1-2; D is unresolved. The germline CDR1 and CDR2 sequences are LNHDA and SQIVND (reference sequence). The V end lost 7 bases, the J end lost 1 base, and 22 bases lay between the germline ends. The CDR3 is 17 amino acids. CDR3 bases: TGTGCCAGTAAGACAAACACGCAAACATTTTTTAACTATGGCTACACCTTC. Its translation: CASKTNTQTFFNYGYTF.

V and J are TRBV19 and TRBJ2-4; possibly TRBD2 for D (7 bases). Trimming removed 8 bases from V and 0 bases from J, with 20 bases in between. This CDR3 spans 17 amino acids. CDR1 is LNHDA and CDR2 is SQIVND in the germline V gene (reference sequence). CDR3 DNA: TGTGCCAGTGGGAGGGACACCCAACCGCTAGCCAAAAACATTCAGTACTTC. This sequence encodes CASGRDTQPLAKNIQYF. The entire variable domain, with the rest obtained from reference TRBV19 and TRBJ2-4, is as follows: DGGITQSPKYLFRKEGQNVTLSCEQNLNHDAMYWYRQDPGQGLRLIYYSQIVNDFQKGDIAEGYSVSREKKESFPLTVTSAQKNPTAFYLCASGRDTQPLAKNIQYFGAGTRLSVL.

The chain couples TRBV10-2 to TRBJ1-5, with 9 nucleotides matching TRBD1. V lost 5 bases, J lost 5 bases, and 1 base stayed unmatched. Germline V gene sequence: CDR1 WSHSY, CDR2 SAAADI. This CDR3 spans 13 amino acids. Written as DNA, the CDR3 is TGCGCCAGCAGTTGGACAGGGGATCAGCCCCAGCATTTT. Protein sequence: CASSWTGDQPQHF.

This rearrangement joins TRBV5-4 to TRBJ2-3; D perhaps matches TRBD2 (6 bases). The CDR3 length is 13 residues. Looked up from germline, CDR1 is SGHNT and CDR2 is YYREEE (reference sequence). Trimming stripped 2 bases from V and 6 bases from J, with 10 bases between. CDR3 region: CASSFRGSDTQYF. CDR3 nucleotide sequence: TGTGCCAGCAGCTTTCGGGGGAGCGATACGCAGTATTTT. Drawing the rest from reference TRBV5-4 and TRBJ2-3, the complete variable domain is ETGVTQSPTHLIKTRGQQVTLRCSSQSGHNTVSWYQQALGQGPQFIFQYYREEENGRGNFPPRFSGLQFPNYSSELNVNALELDDSALYLCASSFRGSDTQYFGPGTRLTVL.

This chain links TRBV15 with TRBJ1-2; tentatively, D is TRBD1 (6 bases). There are 14 residues in the CDR3. The V gene's germline CDR1 is LNHNV and CDR2 YYDKDF (reference sequence). Trimming stripped 0 bases from V and 5 bases from J, with 10 bases between. The CDR3 sequence: CATSREGGGYGYTF. The CDR3, as DNA: TGTGCCACCAGCAGAGAGGGGGGCGGATATGGCTACACCTTC.

This clone came up a few times. The rearrangement uses TRBV19 and TRBJ1-2, with 9 bases aligning to TRBD1. CDR1 and CDR2 from the germline V gene are LNHDA and SQIVND (reference sequence). V was clipped by 6 bases and J by 7 bases; unmatched bases: 6. CDR3 length: 13 amino acids. CDR3: CASSPDRGSGYTF. The CDR3 DNA sequence: TGTGCCAGTAGCCCGGACAGGGGTAGTGGCTACACCTTC.

This clone was counted only a few times. The chain couples TRBV25-1 to TRBJ2-7; 12 bases fit TRBD1. The germline gives CDR1 MGHDK, CDR2 SYGVNS. V trimming: 6 bases; J trimming: 4 bases; junction bases outside the gene matches: 10. The CDR3 loop spans 16 amino acids. The CDR3 DNA sequence: TGTGCCAGCAGCCTAACGCGGGGACAGGGGGCTTACGAGCAGTACTTC. Its translation: CASSLTRGQGAYEQYF.

The CDR3 sequence: CASSGSRGSYTF. The DNA of the CDR3 is TGTGCCAGCAGCGGTAGTCGTGGTTCCTACACCTTC. The J gene is TRBJ1-2, the V gene TRBV6-5, with no clear D. This CDR3 comprises 12 residues. V lost 6 bases, J lost 10 bases, and 15 bases lay in between. Germline V gene sequence: CDR1 MNHEY, CDR2 SVGAGI.

CDR3 residues: CASSEGDPRTYEQYF. CDR3 sequence (DNA): TGTGCCAGCAGCGAGGGGGACCCCCGGACCTACGAGCAGTACTTC. The chain has TRBV6-1 and TRBJ2-7, with D tentatively TRBD1 (6 bases). Trimming left V 6 bases short and J 2 bases short, with 17 bases between. Germline CDR1 and CDR2: MNHNS and SASEGT. The length of the CDR3 is 15 residues.

This clone was counted a few times. The chain is built from TRBV5-6 and TRBJ1-2, with 7 bases aligning to TRBD1. This CDR3 has 12 amino acids. V trimming: 3 bases; J trimming: 5 bases; junction bases outside the gene matches: 1. Germline V gives CDR1 SGHDT, CDR2 YYEEEE. This CDR3 reads CASSSRGYGYTF. The CDR3 DNA follows: TGTGCCAGCAGCTCCAGGGGGTATGGCTACACCTTC.

J is TRBJ1-5 and V is TRBV6-1; tentative D call: TRBD1 (5 bases). Germline V gene data show CDR1 as MNHNS and CDR2 as SASEGT. V lost 1 base, J lost 10 bases, and 8 bases lay in between. CDR3 size: 12 residues. The CDR3 nucleotides read TGTGCCAGCAGTGAAGGGAGGGGACCCCAGCATTTT. Amino acids: CASSEGRGPQHF.

The chain links TRBV7-8 to TRBJ1-6, with unresolved D. Per the germline V gene, CDR1 is SGHVS and CDR2 is FQNEAQ. CDR3 length: 13 amino acids. Trimming removed 1 base from V and 6 bases from J, with 4 bases in between. The CDR3 here is CASSLGFNSPLHF. In DNA, the CDR3 is TGTGCCAGCAGCTTAGGGTTTAATTCACCCCTCCACTTT.

V usage is TRBV18 and J usage is TRBJ1-1; 12 nucleotides match TRBD1. The CDR3 is 15 residues long. Germline V gives CDR1 KGHSH, CDR2 LQKENI. The V segment lost 3 bases and the J segment 10 bases; nucleotides outside the gene matches: 9. In nucleotides, the CDR3 is TGTGCCAGCTCACCGGGGGACAGGGGGCGGACGGCAGCTTTCTTT. It translates to CASSPGDRGRTAAFF.

The rearrangement links TRBV7-8 to TRBJ1-1, with 7 bases lining up with TRBD1. After removal of 2 bases from V and 3 bases from J, the junction contained 12 bases not matched to a gene. The CDR3 totals 17 residues. Germline V gives CDR1 SGHVS, CDR2 FQNEAQ. The CDR3 DNA follows: TGTGCCAGCAGCTTATTAGGGGGCGCCGGAAAGGACACTGAAGCTTTCTTT. It is translated as CASSLLGGAGKDTEAFF.

This clone has more than one count but fewer than ten. The CDR3 sequence is CASSAGSVTVPLHF. As DNA, the CDR3 is TGTGCCAGTAGCGCCGGGTCCGTTACAGTACCCCTCCACTTT. J is TRBJ1-6 and V is TRBV19, with D unresolved. CDR3 size: 14 residues. V was trimmed by 6 bases and J by 12 bases, leaving 18 bases between them. The germline V gene has CDR1 LNHDA and CDR2 SQIVND (reference sequence).